The entry that follows covers one TCR beta chain sequence. These data originate in a study of STAT5B mutations in CD4+ large granular lymphocyte leukemia. The junction had 4 bases not matched to a gene; V was cut back by 5 bases and J by 4 bases. The germline V gene has CDR1 SGHDN and CDR2 FVKESK. The CDR3 has 13 amino acids. Produced via immunoSEQ multiplex PCR; TCRdb's table is partial and in-frame only. The sample includes 25,000 to 35,000 clones, 78% of them seen just once. This chain uses TRBV14 with TRBJ1-2, with 7 bases aligning to TRBD1. The TCR originated in a human donor in good health. The specimen sequenced was CD4+ T cells from blood buffy coats. This CDR3 reads CASSERDSYGYTF. The CDR3 DNA sequence: TGTGCCAGCAGCGAGAGGGACAGCTATGGCTACACCTTC.